This T cell receptor (beta chain) is drawn from a study of identical twins. General study results and limits: Twins shared beta out-of-frame sequences in excess, but this excess was weaker.

Germline V gives CDR1 LNHDA, CDR2 SQIVND (reference sequence). The germline V and J ends were trimmed by 9 bases and 2 bases, with 22 bases remaining between them. This CDR3 spans 16 amino acids. TCRdb re-analysed the 5' RACE reads in MiXCR, keeping a single row per CDR3 protein. Of hundreds of thousands of distinct CDR3 sequences listed, 15% to 20% were seen once; the top ten hold over 10%. This clonotype was seen a few times. Its target is unknown. These records were also assigned to another study, of T cells expressing NK-cell markers. This second study says: Seven donors tested HCMV-seropositive and one tested seronegative among the eight sequenced. Dominance of the CD3+CD56-NKG2C+ fraction by these clonotypes also held in a few donors.

The origin of this receptor is a woman aged 18-29 years in good health. V gene TRBV19 combines with J gene TRBJ1-2, with D tentatively TRBD1 (5 bases). Sequencing was done on a sample of PBMCs. CDR3 sequence reads: CASGPKEGRDNYGYTF. In nucleotides, the CDR3 is TGTGCCAGCGGACCAAAAGAGGGGAGGGACAACTATGGCTACACCTTC.